The 17 T cell receptor beta chains below come from one sample, sequenced in a study of CD8 T cells in ankylosing spondylitis. TCRdb used MiXCR to reprocess the 5' RACE reads, holding one entry per CDR3 protein. The sample lists more than 500,000 distinct CDR3 sequences, 5.3% occurring once. General study points: Characteristic, it appeared, of ankylosing spondylitis blood was a TCR beta motif of fewer than 10 highly homologous variants.

For these receptors, no antigen is known. Sequenced material: blood, either unsorted or a sorted T cell fraction (not recorded which). The receptors here all came from a male donor with ankylosing spondylitis.

Ten or more counts support this clonotype. The chain has TRBV6-1 and TRBJ1-6, with no clear D. This CDR3 spans 14 amino acids. Germline V gene data show CDR1 as MNHNS and CDR2 as SASEGT. Trimming shortened V by 6 bases and J by 2 bases, and 8 bases separated the two germline ends. The CDR3 region is CASRGRTYNSPLHF. Written as DNA, the CDR3 is TGTGCCAGCAGGGGTCGGACCTATAATTCACCCCTCCACTTT.

This clonotype was seen at least ten times. V usage is TRBV4-1 and J usage is TRBJ1-5, with 9 bases matching TRBD1. The CDR3 runs 15 residues. Germline V gene lookup returns CDR1 MGHRA and CDR2 YSYEKL. The V segment lost 4 bases and the J segment 11 bases; nucleotides outside the gene matches: 12. The DNA for the CDR3 is TGCGCCAGCAGCCCACTGCTTATACAGGGGGCAGCCCAGCATTTT. Translated, it gives CASSPLLIQGAAQHF.

This clonotype was seen at least ten times. The V and J genes are TRBV5-1 and TRBJ2-7; D remains unclear. V lost 4 bases, J lost 7 bases, and 15 bases lay in between. Per the germline V gene, CDR1 is SGHRS and CDR2 is YFSETQ. CDR3 size: 13 residues. In DNA, the CDR3 is TGCGCCAGCAGCCCCCAACCCCCTGGTGAGCAGTACTTC. This sequence encodes CASSPQPPGEQYF.

In this sample, this clonotype turned up many times. The V call is TRBV12-3 or TRBV12-4, the J call TRBJ2-7, with TRBD2 identical over 16 bases. Trimming cost V 5 bases and J 5 bases; bases outside gene matches: 9. The CDR3 covers 17 residues. The CDR3 nucleotides read TGTGCCAGCAGTGGGGGACTAGCGGGAGGGAATAAGAACGAGCAGTACTTC. Translated: CASSGGLAGGNKNEQYF.

This clonotype appeared many times. The chain employs TRBV27 and TRBJ2-3, with 7 bases aligning to TRBD2. The CDR3 spans 17 residues. CDR1 MNHEY and CDR2 SMNVEV come from the germline V gene (reference sequence). V was pared by 5 bases and J by 3 bases, with 14 bases of the junction left unmatched. The CDR3 sequence: CASSVSVARELTDTQYF. The CDR3 bases are TGTGCCAGCAGTGTGTCTGTGGCGCGGGAGTTAACAGATACGCAGTATTTT.

CDR3 coding DNA: TGTGCCAGCGCGACTCCGGTCGCGAACACTGAAGCTTTCTTT. Translating gives CASATPVANTEAFF. The chain carries TRBV6-1 and TRBJ1-1; D not certain. Germline CDR1 reads MNHNS; CDR2 reads SASEGT. The CDR3 spans 14 residues. Trimming removed 8 bases at V and 1 base at J, with 14 bases between.

This chain joins TRBV4-2 and TRBJ2-1; D is unclear. V shed 8 bases and J shed 8 bases, with 19 bases lying between them. There are 14 residues in the CDR3. Germline loops: CDR1 LGHNA, CDR2 YNFKEQ. The CDR3 sequence: CASGPGLLGYEQFF. As DNA, the CDR3 is TGTGCCAGCGGCCCCGGGCTCCTCGGCTATGAGCAGTTCTTC.

In this sample, this clonotype turned up a few times. The chain has TRBV20-1 and TRBJ2-7; D may correspond to TRBD1 or TRBD2 (6 bases each). Per germline, CDR1 DFQATT and CDR2 SNEGSKA (reference sequence). This CDR3 is built from 14 residues. V was clipped by 6 bases and J by 3 bases, with 18 bases between them. DNA for the CDR3: TGCAGTGCCGGAGAACAGGGAGGTCGCTACGAGCAGTACTTC. Protein: CSAGEQGGRYEQYF.

The V gene is TRBV9, the J gene TRBJ1-2; 7 bases align to TRBD1. This CDR3 has 14 amino acids. Germline CDR1 is SGDLS and CDR2 is YYNGEE. The trim removed 1 base at V and 6 bases at J, leaving 6 bases unmatched. CDR3: CASSVSGGTDGYTF. The CDR3 DNA reads TGTGCCAGCAGCGTAAGCGGGGGGACAGATGGCTACACCTTC.

Ten or more counts support this clonotype. The chain employs TRBV27 and TRBJ2-2; TRBD2 matches at 10 bases. CDR3 length equals 19 residues. Trimming removed 4 bases from V and 1 base from J; junction bases left unmatched: 12. CDR1 is MNHEY, CDR2 SMNVEV, per germline (reference sequence). Written as DNA, the CDR3 is TGTGCCAGCAGTTCCTCCGGACTAGCGGAACTAGTGAACACCGGGGAGCTGTTTTTT. Translating it yields CASSSSGLAELVNTGELFF.

The chain recombines TRBV24-1 with TRBJ2-7; D may correspond to TRBD1 or TRBD2 (5 bases each). The V end lost 4 bases, the J end lost 2 bases, and 14 bases lay between the germline ends. The CDR3 is 15 amino acids. Germline CDR1 is KGHDR and CDR2 is SFDVKD. Here the CDR3 reads CATSDPGGGAYEQYF. DNA of the CDR3: TGTGCCACCAGTGACCCCGGTGGGGGAGCCTACGAGCAGTACTTC.

In this sample, this clonotype turned up many times. This chain joins TRBV20-1 and TRBJ2-1; 10 bases are a match to TRBD2. V shed 3 bases, J shed 15 bases, and the junction held 8 bases outside the gene matches. The germline gives CDR1 DFQATT, CDR2 SNEGSKA (reference sequence). CDR3 size: 12 residues. CDR3: CSASSLAGVMFF. The CDR3 nucleotides are TGCAGTGCTAGTAGCCTAGCGGGAGTCATGTTCTTC.

This clonotype was detected many times. The chain couples TRBV20-1 to TRBJ2-1; no clear D gene. Germline V gene data show CDR1 as DFQATT and CDR2 as SNEGSKA (reference sequence). V was pared by 5 bases and J by 7 bases, with 9 bases between. The CDR3 loop spans 11 amino acids. DNA for the CDR3: TGCAGTGCTCGTAGGCTAAATGAGCAGTTCTTC. It encodes CSARRLNEQFF.

This clonotype was seen ten or more times. The rearrangement uses TRBV12-3 or TRBV12-4 and TRBJ1-2; TRBD1 is a possible D gene (5 bases). V was clipped by 2 bases and J by 8 bases, with 15 bases between them. The CDR3 is made up of 14 amino acids. This CDR3 reads CASSLLRGGDGYTF. The CDR3 region has the DNA TGTGCCAGCAGTTTACTTCGCGGGGGGGACGGCTACACCTTC.

There are many counts of this clonotype. The genes are TRBV4-2 and TRBJ2-3, with 9 nucleotides matching TRBD1. The V and J ends lost 4 bases and 6 bases, in that order; junction bases with no gene match: 14. This CDR3 comprises 17 residues. Germline lookup yields CDR1 LGHNA and CDR2 YNFKEQ. Here the CDR3 reads CASSLTLGTGKEDTQYF. The CDR3 DNA is TGTGCCAGCAGCCTCACCCTAGGGACAGGGAAGGAGGATACGCAGTATTTT.

This clonotype was observed many times. The chain is built from TRBV5-1 and TRBJ2-7; 7 nucleotides align to TRBD2. This CDR3 comprises 14 residues. In germline, CDR1 is SGHRS, CDR2 YFSETQ. V lost 1 base to trimming and J lost 0 bases; unmatched junction nucleotides: 1. CDR3 sequence (DNA): TGCGCCAGCAGCTTGAGCGGGGCCTCCTACGAGCAGTACTTC. This gives the protein CASSLSGASYEQYF.

This clonotype was observed many times. V is TRBV20-1 and J is TRBJ1-1; TRBD1 matches at 10 bases. This CDR3 region has 16 residues. From germline, CDR1 is DFQATT and CDR2 SNEGSKA (reference sequence). The V and J ends lost 5 bases and 4 bases, in that order; junction bases with no gene match: 13. CDR3 loop: CSAYVPGQGMGTEAFF. The CDR3 DNA is TGCAGTGCTTACGTCCCGGGACAGGGGATGGGCACTGAAGCTTTCTTT.